The source of this T cell receptor (beta chain) is a study of T cell clones after liver transplantation. The CDR3 loop spans 16 amino acids. The ends were cut back, 5 bases at V and 3 bases at J, with 19 bases in the middle. The V gene's germline CDR1 is LGHNA and CDR2 YNFKEQ. Using immunoSEQ multiplex PCR, the repertoire was profiled, and TCRdb retains in-frame clones only, with some absent. The sample records around 120,000 clones, 90% being singletons. The clonotype originates from a human patient who received a liver transplant. Some T cells may be the graft donor's. The rearrangement joins TRBV4-2 to TRBJ1-2, with D perhaps matching TRBD1 (6 bases). Sequences were derived from CD4+ T cells from blood, sampled 12 months after liver transplant. The CDR3 DNA is TGTGCCAGCAGCTTCCGGGGGGCGGACCTCGACTATGGCTACACCTTC. It encodes CASSFRGADLDYGYTF.